This TCR beta chain was recovered during a study of shared clonotypes between healthy human individuals. Sequencing used immunoSEQ multiplex PCR; TCRdb keeps in-frame clones, though not all of them. Of about 1,800,000 clones listed, about 95% are singletons. This CDR3 contains 16 residues. The germline V gene has CDR1 SNHLY and CDR2 FYNNEI. V was cut by 2 bases and J by 0 bases, with 11 bases left in between. Naive CD8 cells lacked CD45RO, underwent positive selection for CCR7 and left out terminally differentiated effector memory CD45RA+ cells. Sequencing used naive CD8+ T cells sorted from blood. The rearrangement uses TRBV2 and TRBJ1-3, with D maybe TRBD1 (6 bases). This clonotype was sampled from a man aged 18 to 30 in good health. The DNA for the CDR3 is TGTGCCAGCAGTGAATTTCGGGACATCTCTGGAAACACCATATATTTT. Translation gives CASSEFRDISGNTIYF.